What follows describes a single T cell receptor (beta chain). Its antigen is currently unknown. The repertoire was sequenced with immunoSEQ multiplex PCR; TCRdb's copy has only in-frame clones and lacks some. This table holds over 100,000 clones, around 93% found once. These data originate in a study of siplizumab effects on memory and regulatory T cells. Notes on the study in general: Versus under 35% in controls, the mappable alloreactive CD4+ clones averaged around 69% Treg-derived with siplizumab.

The germline gives CDR1 MGHRA, CDR2 YSYEKL. This CDR3 spans 15 amino acids. V gave up 8 bases and J gave up 9 bases, with 20 bases separating them. V is TRBV4-1 and J is TRBJ1-6, with D possibly TRBD1 on 5 matching bases. Material for sequencing was non-Treg CD4+ T cells sorted from blood. The sequence came from a human donor in good health. For the CDR3, the DNA is TGCGCCAGCCCCCCGGCTGGGCAGGGCGTTTCACCCCTCCACTTT. Translating gives CASPPAGQGVSPLHF.